This is a list of T cell receptor beta chains from one sample in a study of blood T cell repertoires in COVID-19. This table comes from immunoSEQ multiplex PCR, and its TCRdb copy is limited to in-frame clones, with some not included. The sample has 200,000 to 300,000 clones; around 87% are singletons. The sequencing sample was made of peripheral blood. Source of these receptors: a woman aged 40 to 50 who had recovered from COVID-19. Both conserved end residues are part of each CDR3. Each record gives: clone size, D gene, J gene, V gene, CDR3 DNA, CDR3 protein. D genes are given only for firm matches. Clone size appears in some rows only: once, few, many, or a class for an expanded clone.

clone size: .; D gene: TRBD1; J gene: TRBJ1-5; V gene: TRBV2; CDR3 DNA: TGTGCCAGCAGTTTAAGGACAGGAATGGGTCAGCCCCAGCATTTT; CDR3 protein: CASSLRTGMGQPQHF
clone size: .; D gene: .; J gene: TRBJ2-1; V gene: TRBV21-1; CDR3 DNA: TGTGCCAGCATGGGCAGGGGAGTGATGAATGAGCAGTTCTTC; CDR3 protein: CASMGRGVMNEQFF
clone size: .; D gene: TRBD2; J gene: TRBJ2-3; V gene: TRBV9; CDR3 DNA: TGTGCCAGCAGCCCTCGAGGAGCGGGGGAGGTTACGCAGTATTTT; CDR3 protein: CASSPRGAGEVTQYF
clone size: .; D gene: .; J gene: TRBJ1-4; V gene: TRBV7-9; CDR3 DNA: TGTGCCAGCAGCTTAGCTACAGTCAGTACTGAAAAACTGTTTTTT; CDR3 protein: CASSLATVSTEKLFF
clone size: .; D gene: TRBD1; J gene: TRBJ2-3; V gene: TRBV18; CDR3 DNA: TGTGCCAGCTCACCACCTACAGGGGGAGTTACAGATACGCAGTATTTT; CDR3 protein: CASSPPTGGVTDTQYF
clone size: .; D gene: .; J gene: TRBJ2-6; V gene: TRBV5-1; CDR3 DNA: TGCGCCAGCAGCTCCAGGGACTGGGCCAACGTCCTGACTTTC; CDR3 protein: CASSSRDWANVLTF
clone size: few; D gene: .; J gene: TRBJ1-3; V gene: TRBV7-9; CDR3 DNA: TGTGCCAGCAGCTTACCCAACTCTGGAAACACCATATATTTT; CDR3 protein: CASSLPNSGNTIYF
clone size: .; D gene: TRBD1; J gene: TRBJ2-2; V gene: TRBV5-1; CDR3 DNA: TGCGCCAGCAGCTTGGCCGGGGAGACAGGGGGAACCGGGGAGCTGTTTTTT; CDR3 protein: CASSLAGETGGTGELFF
clone size: .; D gene: .; J gene: TRBJ1-5; V gene: TRBV10-3; CDR3 DNA: TGTGCCATCAGTGAGTGGGAACGGGGGCAGCCCCAGCATTTT; CDR3 protein: CAISEWERGQPQHF
clone size: .; D gene: .; J gene: TRBJ2-1; V gene: TRBV15; CDR3 DNA: TGTGCCACACCGCTTGGGGGAGGCGGGCCCTACAATGAGCAGTTCTTC; CDR3 protein: CATPLGGGGPYNEQFF
clone size: .; D gene: TRBD1; J gene: TRBJ2-7; V gene: TRBV18; CDR3 DNA: TGTGCCAGCTCATCAAGGACAGGGTACCCCTACGAGCAGTACTTC; CDR3 protein: CASSSRTGYPYEQYF
clone size: .; D gene: .; J gene: TRBJ1-1; V gene: TRBV5-1; CDR3 DNA: TGCGCCAGCAGCTTGGCGGAGAAACTAAACACTGAAGCTTTCTTT; CDR3 protein: CASSLAEKLNTEAFF
clone size: .; D gene: .; J gene: TRBJ1-6; V gene: TRBV4-2; CDR3 DNA: TGTGCCAGCAGCCAAGATATACAGGGTGCCTCACCCCTCCACTTT; CDR3 protein: CASSQDIQGASPLHF
clone size: .; D gene: TRBD1; J gene: TRBJ1-1; V gene: TRBV5-4; CDR3 DNA: TGTGCCAGCAGCCGGTGGGCTGTAGGGGGCCGAGCTTTCTTT; CDR3 protein: CASSRWAVGGRAFF
clone size: .; D gene: TRBD1; J gene: TRBJ1-2; V gene: TRBV19; CDR3 DNA: TGTGCCAGTGCCGCGACAGGGTACTATGGCTACACCTTC; CDR3 protein: CASAATGYYGYTF
clone size: .; D gene: TRBD1; J gene: TRBJ2-7; V gene: TRBV7-9; CDR3 DNA: TGTGCCAGCAGCTTAGTTACAGGGGGTGACCCCTACGAGCAGTACTTC; CDR3 protein: CASSLVTGGDPYEQYF
clone size: once; D gene: .; J gene: TRBJ2-2; V gene: TRBV7-9; CDR3 DNA: TGTGCCAGCAGCTGGGGACTGTACACCGGGGAGCTGTTTTTT; CDR3 protein: CASSWGLYTGELFF
clone size: .; D gene: .; J gene: TRBJ1-1; V gene: TRBV7-3; CDR3 DNA: TGTGCCAGCAGCTTAACTAGAGAGAACACTGAAGCTTTCTTT; CDR3 protein: CASSLTRENTEAFF
clone size: once; D gene: .; J gene: TRBJ2-1; V gene: TRBV11-3; CDR3 DNA: TGTGCCAGCAGCTTAGGCGGAGGCTACAATGAGCAGTTCTTC; CDR3 protein: CASSLGGGYNEQFF
clone size: .; D gene: .; J gene: TRBJ2-3; V gene: TRBV3-1/TRBV3-2; CDR3 DNA: TGTGCCAGCAGCCAAGATCAAGCGAGAGATACGCAGTATTTT; CDR3 protein: CASSQDQARDTQYF
clone size: .; D gene: TRBD2; J gene: TRBJ2-1; V gene: TRBV5-1; CDR3 DNA: TGCGCCAGCAGCTTGGGACTAGCGGGGGTCTATGAGCAGTTCTTC; CDR3 protein: CASSLGLAGVYEQFF
clone size: few; D gene: .; J gene: TRBJ1-1; V gene: TRBV10-2; CDR3 DNA: TGCGCCAGCAGTGAGATCTTGTCTGAAGCTTTCTTT; CDR3 protein: CASSEILSEAFF
clone size: few; D gene: TRBD2; J gene: TRBJ2-7; V gene: TRBV5-4; CDR3 DNA: TGTGCCAGCAGCGGACTACTAGCGGGGGGGCTCTACGAGCAGTACTTC; CDR3 protein: CASSGLLAGGLYEQYF